This TCR beta chain was recorded in a study of cytomegalovirus exposure and HLA in healthy donors. Overall study results and limits: Previous analysis showed most TCR beta V segments were productive about 87% or about 30% of the time.

About this clone: Antigen unknown.

The CDR3 contains 15 residues. Trimming cost V 3 bases and J 0 bases; bases outside gene matches: 2. The germline V gene has CDR1 KGHSH and CDR2 LQKENI. PCR employed 60 Vbeta and 13 Jbeta primers. The protocol was immunoSEQ multiplex PCR, while the TCRdb copy is restricted to in-frame clones and leaves out a portion. The sample lists tens of thousands of clones, just under 80% occurring once. Samples came from healthy bone marrow donors. The chain couples TRBV18 to TRBJ2-1; 7 bases align to TRBD1. This TCR came from a woman in her thirties or forties in good health and CMV-seronegative. Material for sequencing was PBMCs. CDR3 in DNA: TGTGCCAGCTCACCGGGGACAGTCTCCTACAATGAGCAGTTCTTC. This codes for CASSPGTVSYNEQFF.